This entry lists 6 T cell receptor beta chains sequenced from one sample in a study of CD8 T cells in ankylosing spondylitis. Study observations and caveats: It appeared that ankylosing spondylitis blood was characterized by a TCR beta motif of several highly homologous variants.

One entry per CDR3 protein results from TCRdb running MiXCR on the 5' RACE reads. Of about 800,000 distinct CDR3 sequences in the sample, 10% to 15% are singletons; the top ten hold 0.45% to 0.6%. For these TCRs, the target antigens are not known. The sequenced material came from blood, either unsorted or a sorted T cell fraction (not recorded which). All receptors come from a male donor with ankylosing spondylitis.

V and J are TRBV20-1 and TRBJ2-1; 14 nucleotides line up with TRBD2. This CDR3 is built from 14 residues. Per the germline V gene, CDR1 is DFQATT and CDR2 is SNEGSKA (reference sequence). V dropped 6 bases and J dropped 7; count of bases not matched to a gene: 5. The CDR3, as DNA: TGCAGTGCGGGACTAGCGGGAGCGCTGAATGAGCAGTTCTTC. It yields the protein CSAGLAGALNEQFF.

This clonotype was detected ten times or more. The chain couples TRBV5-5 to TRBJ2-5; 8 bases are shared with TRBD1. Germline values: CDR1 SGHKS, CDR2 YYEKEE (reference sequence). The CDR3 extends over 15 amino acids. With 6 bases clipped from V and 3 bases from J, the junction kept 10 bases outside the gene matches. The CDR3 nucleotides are TGTGCCAGCACTCTCCTAGAGACAGGGGAAGAGACCCAGTACTTC. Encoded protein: CASTLLETGEETQYF.

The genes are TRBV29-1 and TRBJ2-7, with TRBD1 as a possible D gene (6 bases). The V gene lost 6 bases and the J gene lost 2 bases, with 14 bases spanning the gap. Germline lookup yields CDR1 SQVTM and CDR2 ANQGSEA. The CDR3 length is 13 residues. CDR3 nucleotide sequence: TGCAGCGTCATACAGGGACCAACCTACGAGCAGTACTTC. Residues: CSVIQGPTYEQYF.

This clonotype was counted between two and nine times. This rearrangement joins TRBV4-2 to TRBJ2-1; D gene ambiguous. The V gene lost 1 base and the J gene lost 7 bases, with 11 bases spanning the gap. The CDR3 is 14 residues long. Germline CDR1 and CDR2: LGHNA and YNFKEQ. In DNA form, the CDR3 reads TGTGCCAGCAGCCAAGGGGAAATGAGGAATGAGCAGTTCTTC. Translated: CASSQGEMRNEQFF.

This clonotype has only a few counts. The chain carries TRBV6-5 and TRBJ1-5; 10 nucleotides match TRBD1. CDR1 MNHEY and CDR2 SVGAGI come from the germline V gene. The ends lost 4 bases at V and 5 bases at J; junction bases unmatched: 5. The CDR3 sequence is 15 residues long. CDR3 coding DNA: TGTGCCAGCAGTTCCCAAGGACAGGGGGATCAGCCCCAGCATTTT. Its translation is CASSSQGQGDQPQHF.

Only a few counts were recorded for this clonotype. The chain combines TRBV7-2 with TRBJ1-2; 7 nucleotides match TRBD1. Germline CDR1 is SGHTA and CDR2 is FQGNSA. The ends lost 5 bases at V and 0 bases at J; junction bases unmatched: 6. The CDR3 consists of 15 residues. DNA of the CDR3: TGTGCCAGCAGCACAAACAGGGGATCTAACTATGGCTACACCTTC. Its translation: CASSTNRGSNYGYTF.